This T cell receptor beta chain appears in the sequencing data of a study of cytomegalovirus exposure and HLA in healthy donors. Study in general: From donors who were HLA-typed, an early data release held about 85 million unique TCRs. Study conclusions and caveats: Later on, analysis showed that most CMV-associated TCR beta chains appeared to be HLA-restricted. Whilst most TCR sequences proved rare, a subset of public TCRs occurred across many donors.

The CDR3 spans 15 residues. After removal of 3 bases from V and 7 bases from J, the junction contained 11 bases not matched to a gene. Germline values: CDR1 GTSNPN, CDR2 SVGIG (reference sequence). For this clone: The antigen remains unidentified.

PCR used 60 Vbeta primers and 13 Jbeta primers. Method: immunoSEQ multiplex PCR; TCRdb's copy keeps in-frame clones and lacks some. Of around 140,000 clones in the sample, about 8.9% were seen once. The chain uses TRBV30 and TRBJ2-2; 7 bases fit TRBD1. This TCR was recovered from a man aged 50 to 60 in good health and CMV-seronegative. Sequencing was done on a sample of PBMCs. The DNA of the CDR3 is TGTGCCTGGAGCGCAGACAGGGTGAGGAACGGGGAGCTGTTTTTT. It encodes CAWSADRVRNGELFF.